This T cell receptor (beta chain) was observed in a study of cytomegalovirus exposure and HLA in healthy donors. Whole-study results and caveats: Many donors carried some public TCRs, although rarity characterized most TCR sequences.

Each donor's status was that of a healthy bone marrow donor. The CDR3 runs to 14 residues. In germline, CDR1 is SGHRS, CDR2 YFSETQ. PCR was performed using 60 Vbeta and 13 Jbeta primers. Produced via immunoSEQ multiplex PCR; TCRdb's table is partial and in-frame only. Among 140,000 to 150,000 clones listed, about 76% were seen once. Concerning this clone itself: Its antigen is not known.

The sample was PBMCs. The chain links TRBV5-1 to TRBJ2-5, with no clear D. Near its end, the DNA agrees better with TRBJ2-7, so the J call may be wrong. The sequence came from a male donor in good health and CMV-seronegative. CDR3 nucleotides: TGCGCCAGCAGTGGTAATACAGCCTCCTACGAGCAGTACTTC. It is translated as CASSGNTASYEQYF.